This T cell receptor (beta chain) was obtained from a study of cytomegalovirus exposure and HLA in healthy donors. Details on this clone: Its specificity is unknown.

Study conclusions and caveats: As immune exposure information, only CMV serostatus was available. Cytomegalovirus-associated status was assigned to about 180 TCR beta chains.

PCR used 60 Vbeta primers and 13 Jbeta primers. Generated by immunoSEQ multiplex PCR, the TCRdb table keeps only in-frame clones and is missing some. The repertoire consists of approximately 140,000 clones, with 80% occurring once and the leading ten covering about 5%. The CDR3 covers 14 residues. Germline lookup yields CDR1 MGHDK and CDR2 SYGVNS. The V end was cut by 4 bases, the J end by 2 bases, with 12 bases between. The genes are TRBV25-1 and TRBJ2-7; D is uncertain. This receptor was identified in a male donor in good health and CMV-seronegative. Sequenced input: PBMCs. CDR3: CASSGRVSPYEQYF. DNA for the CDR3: TGTGCCAGCAGTGGCCGCGTATCCCCCTACGAGCAGTACTTC.